These T cell receptor beta chains were read from a single sample in a study of cytotoxic CD8 clonotypes in ibrutinib-treated CLL. The data were produced by immunoSEQ multiplex PCR, yet TCRdb's version contains in-frame clones alone and is incomplete. Among more than 300,000 clones listed, around four fifths were seen once. Sample: PBMCs, taken before ibrutinib treatment. The receptors were gathered from a human donor with chronic lymphocytic leukemia. Both conserved end residues are part of each CDR3. Each record gives: D gene, V gene, clone size, J gene, CDR3 protein, CDR3 DNA. The D gene is left open where the match is weak. A row's size may be missing; if present it is once, few, many or a size class.

D gene: NA
V gene: TRBV10-2
clone size: NA
J gene: TRBJ2-2
CDR3 protein: CASSPLGRVGTGELFF
CDR3 DNA: TGCGCCAGCAGCCCCTTGGGCAGGGTGGGCACCGGGGAGCTGTTTTTT

D gene: TRBD2
V gene: TRBV5-1
clone size: NA
J gene: TRBJ2-1
CDR3 protein: CASSIILAGRGNEQFF
CDR3 DNA: TGCGCCAGCAGCATTATTTTAGCGGGAAGAGGCAATGAGCAGTTCTTC

D gene: TRBD1
V gene: TRBV14
clone size: NA
J gene: TRBJ1-1
CDR3 protein: CASSPRQGVNTEAFF
CDR3 DNA: TGTGCCAGCAGCCCCCGACAGGGGGTGAACACTGAAGCTTTCTTT

D gene: NA
V gene: TRBV6-1
clone size: once
J gene: TRBJ1-1
CDR3 protein: CASSVKGRDTEAFF
CDR3 DNA: TGTGCCAGCAGTGTTAAAGGGAGGGACACTGAAGCTTTCTTT

D gene: TRBD1
V gene: TRBV19
clone size: once
J gene: TRBJ1-5
CDR3 protein: CASSPGQGAFNQPQHF
CDR3 DNA: TGTGCCAGTAGTCCCGGACAGGGCGCCTTCAATCAGCCCCAGCATTTT

D gene: TRBD1
V gene: TRBV5-1
clone size: few
J gene: TRBJ1-4
CDR3 protein: CASSEQGATNEKLFF
CDR3 DNA: TGCGCCAGCTCAGAACAGGGGGCAACTAATGAAAAACTGTTTTTT

D gene: NA
V gene: TRBV5-1
clone size: NA
J gene: TRBJ2-5
CDR3 protein: CASSLVGGSETQYF
CDR3 DNA: TGCGCCAGCAGCTTGGTAGGGGGTTCAGAGACCCAGTACTTC

D gene: NA
V gene: TRBV13
clone size: once
J gene: TRBJ2-7
CDR3 protein: CASSALTYEQYF
CDR3 DNA: TGTGCCAGCAGCGCGCTCACCTACGAGCAGTACTTC

D gene: NA
V gene: TRBV6-1
clone size: NA
J gene: TRBJ2-1
CDR3 protein: CASTTDSSSYNEQFF
CDR3 DNA: TGTGCCAGCACCACCGACAGCAGCTCCTACAATGAGCAGTTCTTC

D gene: NA
V gene: TRBV18
clone size: NA
J gene: TRBJ2-3
CDR3 protein: CASSQRETTDTQYF
CDR3 DNA: TGTGCCAGCTCACAACGGGAGACGACAGATACGCAGTATTTT

D gene: TRBD1
V gene: TRBV25-1
clone size: once
J gene: TRBJ2-2
CDR3 protein: CASRDRGTGELFF
CDR3 DNA: TGTGCCAGCCGGGACAGGGGCACCGGGGAGCTGTTTTTT

D gene: NA
V gene: TRBV5-8
clone size: few
J gene: TRBJ1-5
CDR3 protein: CASTLSGQRARPQHF
CDR3 DNA: TGTGCCAGCACCCTATCCGGACAGCGCGCCAGGCCCCAGCATTTT

D gene: TRBD2
V gene: TRBV7-8
clone size: NA
J gene: TRBJ2-7
CDR3 protein: CASSPTTSGSSYEQYF
CDR3 DNA: TGTGCCAGCAGCCCTACGACTAGCGGGAGCTCCTACGAGCAGTACTTC

D gene: TRBD2
V gene: TRBV14
clone size: NA
J gene: TRBJ2-3
CDR3 protein: CASSQVRAGGRGDTQYF
CDR3 DNA: TGTGCCAGCAGCCAAGTTCGGGCGGGAGGACGTGGAGATACGCAGTATTTT

D gene: TRBD1
V gene: TRBV6-5
clone size: NA
J gene: TRBJ1-5
CDR3 protein: CASRRDRFSNQPQHF
CDR3 DNA: TGTGCCAGCAGGAGGGACAGGTTTAGCAATCAGCCCCAGCATTTT

D gene: TRBD1
V gene: TRBV11-1
clone size: few
J gene: TRBJ2-5
CDR3 protein: CASRSRQGAETQYF
CDR3 DNA: TGTGCCAGCAGATCTAGACAGGGGGCAGAGACCCAGTACTTC

D gene: NA
V gene: TRBV18
clone size: NA
J gene: TRBJ1-1
CDR3 protein: CASSQQGNTEAFF
CDR3 DNA: TGTGCCAGCTCACAACAGGGGAACACTGAAGCTTTCTTT

D gene: TRBD2
V gene: TRBV5-1
clone size: NA
J gene: TRBJ2-2
CDR3 protein: CASSTRLAGGTGELFF
CDR3 DNA: TGCGCCAGCAGCACTAGACTAGCGGGAGGGACCGGGGAGCTGTTTTTT

D gene: NA
V gene: TRBV7-2
clone size: NA
J gene: TRBJ2-2
CDR3 protein: CASRPVAENTGELFF
CDR3 DNA: TGTGCCAGCAGACCGGTGGCCGAGAACACCGGGGAGCTGTTTTTT

D gene: NA
V gene: TRBV6-5
clone size: NA
J gene: TRBJ2-2
CDR3 protein: CAIPDSPRNTGELFF
CDR3 DNA: TGTGCCATTCCAGACTCCCCCCGAAACACCGGGGAGCTGTTTTTT

D gene: NA
V gene: TRBV7-8
clone size: NA
J gene: TRBJ2-5
CDR3 protein: CASSLFADQETQYF
CDR3 DNA: TGTGCCAGCAGCTTATTTGCGGATCAAGAGACCCAGTACTTC

D gene: TRBD2
V gene: TRBV5-6
clone size: NA
J gene: TRBJ2-7
CDR3 protein: CASSRTSGSYEQYF
CDR3 DNA: TGTGCCAGCAGCAGGACTAGCGGGAGCTACGAGCAGTACTTC

D gene: NA
V gene: TRBV6-1
clone size: NA
J gene: TRBJ2-2
CDR3 protein: CASSEAETGELFF
CDR3 DNA: TGTGCCAGCAGTGAAGCGGAGACCGGGGAGCTGTTTTTT

D gene: TRBD2
V gene: TRBV5-1
clone size: NA
J gene: TRBJ2-1
CDR3 protein: CASSSKTSGYNEQFF
CDR3 DNA: TGCGCCAGCAGCTCGAAGACTAGCGGCTACAATGAGCAGTTCTTC

D gene: NA
V gene: TRBV6-6
clone size: NA
J gene: TRBJ2-1
CDR3 protein: CASSMRDNEQFF
CDR3 DNA: TGTGCCAGCAGCATGAGGGACAATGAGCAGTTCTTC

D gene: NA
V gene: TRBV15
clone size: once
J gene: TRBJ2-5
CDR3 protein: CATSTNTATQYF
CDR3 DNA: TGTGCCACCAGCACAAATACCGCGACCCAGTACTTC

D gene: NA
V gene: TRBV5-4
clone size: few
J gene: TRBJ2-3
CDR3 protein: CASSLVADTQYF
CDR3 DNA: TGTGCCAGCAGCTTGGTTGCGGATACGCAGTATTTT

D gene: NA
V gene: TRBV5-1
clone size: NA
J gene: TRBJ2-7
CDR3 protein: CASSLVGTTTYEQYF
CDR3 DNA: TGCGCCAGCAGCTTGGTTGGGACAACTACCTACGAGCAGTACTTC

D gene: NA
V gene: TRBV6-4
clone size: NA
J gene: TRBJ2-7
CDR3 protein: CASSAYATMRFYEQYF
CDR3 DNA: TGTGCCAGCAGTGCGTACGCCACTATGAGATTCTACGAGCAGTACTTC

D gene: NA
V gene: TRBV2
clone size: few
J gene: TRBJ1-4
CDR3 protein: CASSPRQANEKLFF
CDR3 DNA: TGTGCCAGCAGTCCTAGACAGGCTAATGAAAAACTGTTTTTT

D gene: TRBD2
V gene: TRBV5-6
clone size: NA
J gene: TRBJ2-3
CDR3 protein: CASTTTSGSGDTQYF
CDR3 DNA: TGTGCCAGCACCACCACTAGCGGGAGTGGCGATACGCAGTATTTT

D gene: TRBD1
V gene: TRBV5-4
clone size: NA
J gene: TRBJ1-4
CDR3 protein: CASSLDLTGGTATNEKLFF
CDR3 DNA: TGTGCCAGCAGCCTCGACCTGACAGGGGGCACTGCAACTAATGAAAAACTGTTTTTT

D gene: NA
V gene: TRBV5-8
clone size: NA
J gene: TRBJ2-1
CDR3 protein: CASRLGGYNEQFF
CDR3 DNA: TGTGCCAGCAGGTTGGGAGGATACAATGAGCAGTTCTTC

D gene: TRBD2
V gene: TRBV19
clone size: NA
J gene: TRBJ2-1
CDR3 protein: CASSPRLAGGGHEQFF
CDR3 DNA: TGTGCCAGTAGCCCGAGACTAGCGGGGGGTGGGCATGAGCAGTTCTTC

D gene: NA
V gene: TRBV10-3
clone size: once
J gene: TRBJ1-1
CDR3 protein: CATTPSRSLNTEAFF
CDR3 DNA: TGTGCCACCACCCCCAGCAGGTCCTTGAACACTGAAGCTTTCTTT

D gene: NA
V gene: TRBV5-1
clone size: NA
J gene: TRBJ1-5
CDR3 protein: CASSLRGEPHQPQHF
CDR3 DNA: TGCGCCAGCAGCTTAAGGGGGGAGCCGCATCAGCCCCAGCATTTT

D gene: TRBD2
V gene: TRBV7-2
clone size: once
J gene: TRBJ2-7
CDR3 protein: CASSPRDYQKPPFYEQYF
CDR3 DNA: TGTGCCAGCAGCCCGCGGGACTACCAAAAACCTCCGTTCTACGAGCAGTACTTC

D gene: NA
V gene: TRBV5-6
clone size: once
J gene: TRBJ2-2
CDR3 protein: CASSLALGATGELFF
CDR3 DNA: TGTGCCAGCAGCTTGGCCTTGGGGGCGACCGGGGAGCTGTTTTTT

D gene: TRBD1
V gene: TRBV28
clone size: NA
J gene: TRBJ1-1
CDR3 protein: CASSLFRTGGGTEAFF
CDR3 DNA: TGTGCCAGCAGTTTATTCAGGACAGGGGGCGGCACTGAAGCTTTCTTT

D gene: TRBD1
V gene: TRBV7-7
clone size: NA
J gene: TRBJ2-5
CDR3 protein: CASSQDREETQYF
CDR3 DNA: TGTGCCAGCAGCCAAGACAGGGAAGAGACCCAGTACTTC

D gene: NA
V gene: TRBV2
clone size: NA
J gene: TRBJ2-5
CDR3 protein: CASTEARGGETQYF
CDR3 DNA: TGTGCCAGCACCGAAGCCAGGGGGGGAGAGACCCAGTACTTC